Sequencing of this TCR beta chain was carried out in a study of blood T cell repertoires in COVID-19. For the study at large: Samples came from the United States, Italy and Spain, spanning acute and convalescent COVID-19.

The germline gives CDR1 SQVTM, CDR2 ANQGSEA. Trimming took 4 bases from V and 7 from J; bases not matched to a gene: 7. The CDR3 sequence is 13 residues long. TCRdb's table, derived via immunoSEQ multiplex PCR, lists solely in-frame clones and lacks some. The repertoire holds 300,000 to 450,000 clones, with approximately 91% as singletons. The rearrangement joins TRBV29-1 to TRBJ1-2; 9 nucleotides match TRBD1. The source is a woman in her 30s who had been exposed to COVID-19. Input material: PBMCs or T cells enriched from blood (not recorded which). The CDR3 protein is CSVGDRELGGYTF. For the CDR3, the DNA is TGCAGCGTTGGGGACAGGGAATTGGGTGGCTACACCTTC.